The sequence of this T cell receptor (beta chain) was determined in a study of control samples from healthy donors and cancer patients. The CDR3 runs to 14 residues. V lost 0 bases and J 4 bases, leaving 10 bases between the germline ends. Germline V gene sequence: CDR1 SGHAT, CDR2 FQNNGV. Profiled with immunoSEQ multiplex PCR; TCRdb holds only in-frame clones, not every one. The repertoire holds some 120,000 clones, about 87% seen once, with about 2.9% in the top ten. The rearrangement joins TRBV11-2 to TRBJ2-7; possible D gene TRBD1, 6 bases. The material sequenced was blood. The sequence was collected from a man aged 55 to 69 in good health. CDR3: CASSLDGTGYEQYF. As DNA, the CDR3 is TGTGCCAGCAGCTTAGATGGTACAGGGTACGAGCAGTACTTC.